What follows describes a single T cell receptor beta chain. This entry belongs to a study of T cell responses to AZD1222 COVID-19 vaccine. Clones were read by immunoSEQ multiplex PCR, and TCRdb kept only the in-frame ones, dropping some. The sample consists of over 80,000 clones, approximately 90% of them appearing once. V dropped 0 bases and J dropped 4; count of bases not matched to a gene: 2. The CDR3 loop spans 14 amino acids. The germline CDR1 and CDR2 sequences are MNHEY and SVGAGI. The chain has TRBV6-5 and TRBJ2-5; 7 nucleotides agree with TRBD1. Material: peripheral blood, obtained on day 0 of AZD1222 vaccination. The TCR sequence derives from an adult in good health. CDR3 sequence reads: CASSYSGGTETQYF. DNA of the CDR3: TGTGCCAGCAGTTACTCAGGGGGCACAGAGACCCAGTACTTC.